The rows below give T cell receptor beta chains drawn from one sample of a study of blood T cell repertoires in COVID-19. TCRdb's table, derived via immunoSEQ multiplex PCR, lists solely in-frame clones and lacks some. The sample lists some 350,000 clones; roughly 90% were seen once. Sequencing was performed on PBMCs or T cells enriched from blood (not recorded which). The receptors were sampled from a woman aged 30 to 39 who had recovered from COVID-19. The CDR3 runs from the conserved cysteine through the conserved F or W. Each record gives: CDR3 DNA, CDR3 protein, J gene, clone size, V gene, D gene. The D gene is left open where the match is weak. The listing skips clone size in some rows; elsewhere it reads once, few, many or a size class.

CDR3nt: TGTGCCAGCAGCTTCGACAGGGGATCCTACAATGAGCAGTTCTTC
CDR3aa: CASSFDRGSYNEQFF
j_gene: TRBJ2-1
abundance: -
v_gene: TRBV7-2
d_gene: TRBD1

CDR3nt: TGTGCCAGCAGCCCCCCGTCCAGGGGCCACTATGGCTACACCTTC
CDR3aa: CASSPPSRGHYGYTF
j_gene: TRBJ1-2
abundance: -
v_gene: TRBV3-1/TRBV3-2
d_gene: -

CDR3nt: TGTGCCAGCAGCTTATCAGCGTTGGGCTATGGCTACACCTTC
CDR3aa: CASSLSALGYGYTF
j_gene: TRBJ1-2
abundance: -
v_gene: TRBV11-2
d_gene: -

CDR3nt: TGTGCCAGCAGTTTAAGGGGTGAGCAGTTCTTC
CDR3aa: CASSLRGEQFF
j_gene: TRBJ2-1
abundance: -
v_gene: TRBV12-3/TRBV12-4
d_gene: -

CDR3nt: TGTGCCAGCAGCCAAGGGACACACTCTGGAAACACCATATATTTT
CDR3aa: CASSQGTHSGNTIYF
j_gene: TRBJ1-3
abundance: once
v_gene: TRBV3-1/TRBV3-2
d_gene: -

CDR3nt: TGTGCCAGCAGCCGGAGGACAGGGGTCGGAAACACCATATATTTT
CDR3aa: CASSRRTGVGNTIYF
j_gene: TRBJ1-3
abundance: once
v_gene: TRBV7-9
d_gene: TRBD1

CDR3nt: TGCGCCAGCAGCTTGGGACGTACAGGGTCTGGAAACACCATATATTTT
CDR3aa: CASSLGRTGSGNTIYF
j_gene: TRBJ1-3
abundance: -
v_gene: TRBV5-1
d_gene: -

CDR3nt: TGTGCCAGCAGTTCCCTCGGGGGGACCACAGATACGCAGTATTTT
CDR3aa: CASSSLGGTTDTQYF
j_gene: TRBJ2-3
abundance: -
v_gene: TRBV28
d_gene: TRBD2

CDR3nt: TGTGCCAGCAGCCCCATGGGGGGAATAACTAACTATGGCTACACCTTC
CDR3aa: CASSPMGGITNYGYTF
j_gene: TRBJ1-2
abundance: -
v_gene: TRBV7-9
d_gene: -

CDR3nt: TGTGCCAGCAGCTTAGCTGACATGAGCTCCTATAATTCACCCCTCCACTTT
CDR3aa: CASSLADMSSYNSPLHF
j_gene: TRBJ1-6
abundance: once
v_gene: TRBV13
d_gene: -

CDR3nt: TGTGCCAGTAGTCTGGACAGACCTAATCAGCCCCAGCATTTT
CDR3aa: CASSLDRPNQPQHF
j_gene: TRBJ1-5
abundance: -
v_gene: TRBV19
d_gene: -

CDR3nt: TGTGCCAGCAATAGACAGGGAGGCTATGGCTACACCTTC
CDR3aa: CASNRQGGYGYTF
j_gene: TRBJ1-2
abundance: -
v_gene: TRBV9
d_gene: TRBD1

CDR3nt: TGTGCCAGCAGCTCCGACAGGCTCTTCAACTATGGCTACACCTTC
CDR3aa: CASSSDRLFNYGYTF
j_gene: TRBJ1-2
abundance: -
v_gene: TRBV7-2
d_gene: -

CDR3nt: TGTGCCAGCAGTTTACGAGGGATCTCTTACGAGCAGTACTTC
CDR3aa: CASSLRGISYEQYF
j_gene: TRBJ2-7
abundance: once
v_gene: TRBV28
d_gene: -

CDR3nt: TGTGCCAGCAGTTTTAGGGGGGGCGAGAACTATGGCTACACCTTC
CDR3aa: CASSFRGGENYGYTF
j_gene: TRBJ1-2
abundance: -
v_gene: TRBV28
d_gene: -

CDR3nt: TGTGCCAGCAGTTTATACCCGGGAGGGCCAGATACGCAGTATTTT
CDR3aa: CASSLYPGGPDTQYF
j_gene: TRBJ2-3
abundance: -
v_gene: TRBV28
d_gene: TRBD2

CDR3nt: TGTGCCAGCAGCCCCAGGGGTAAGGGGATGAACTATGGCTACACCTTC
CDR3aa: CASSPRGKGMNYGYTF
j_gene: TRBJ1-2
abundance: -
v_gene: TRBV14
d_gene: -

CDR3nt: TGTGCCAGCAGTCTCAGGGGTTCCAACTATGGCTACACCTTC
CDR3aa: CASSLRGSNYGYTF
j_gene: TRBJ1-2
abundance: -
v_gene: TRBV5-4
d_gene: -